This T cell receptor (beta chain) stems from a study of CD8 T cells in Susac syndrome. The authors sequenced TCR beta from blood CD8+ and CD4+ T cells. The TEMRA cells underwent FACS enrichment, while the CD8+ and CD4+ T cells underwent negative isolation. After extraction with the RNeasy kit, about 0.45 to 1 ug of the RNA was reverse transcribed using random hexamers. Amplification of TCR beta CDR3 was carried out by immunoSEQ multiplex PCR, which covered 54 Vbeta and 13 Jbeta segments. TCRdb itself ran the immunoSEQ multiplex PCR reads through MiXCR, one entry per CDR3 protein. The repertoire holds 180,000 or so distinct CDR3 sequences, 90% to 95% seen once, with approximately 0.1% in the top ten. The CDR3 has 14 residues. J gave up 7 bases and V 6 bases, and 10 bases lay outside the gene matches. The germline CDR1 and CDR2 sequences are DFQATT and SNEGSKA (reference sequence).

The source material was CD4+ T cells from PBMCs. This receptor was obtained from a human donor in good health. This chain joins TRBV20-1 and TRBJ2-1; 9 bases map to TRBD2. CDR3 nucleotide sequence: TGCAGTGCAACTGGGAGCGGGGGGAGAAATGAGCAGTTCTTC. This sequence encodes CSATGSGGRNEQFF.